These T cell receptor beta chains were read from a single sample in a study of CD8 T cells in ankylosing spondylitis. Via MiXCR, TCRdb re-called the 5' RACE reads, giving one row per CDR3 protein. Of 230,000 or so distinct CDR3 sequences in the sample, about 20% were seen once. The sequenced sample was blood, either unsorted or a sorted T cell fraction (not recorded which). Receptor source: a male donor with ankylosing spondylitis or in good health (not recorded which). Each CDR3 is given with its conserved first and last residue. D genes are given only for firm matches. The listing skips clone size in some rows; elsewhere it reads once, few, many or a size class.

TRBJ1-1 | few | - | TRBV27 | CASSFSSDTEAFF | TGTGCCAGCAGTTTCAGCAGCGACACTGAAGCTTTCTTT
TRBJ2-3 | many | - | TRBV7-9 | CASSSGQAALTDTQYF | TGTGCCAGCAGCTCTGGTCAAGCGGCTTTGACAGATACGCAGTATTTT
TRBJ2-1 | - | TRBD1 | TRBV6-5 | CASSPTGEEQFF | TGTGCCAGCAGCCCCACAGGGGAAGAGCAGTTCTTC
TRBJ2-4 | - | - | TRBV2 | CASRGARWSF | TGTGCCAGCAGGGGGGCCCGTTGGTCCTTC
TRBJ2-7 | few | - | TRBV29-1 | CSIRTGSGYYEQYF | TGCAGCATCCGTACAGGGTCGGGGTATTACGAGCAGTACTTC
TRBJ2-3 | few | - | TRBV5-1 | CASSLVGGAGTDTQYF | TGCGCCAGCAGCTTGGTCGGGGGCGCCGGAACAGATACGCAGTATTTT
TRBJ2-5 | - | TRBD2 | TRBV10-2 | CASSIAGGSQETQYF | TGCGCCAGCAGTATAGCGGGAGGTTCCCAAGAGACCCAGTACTTC
TRBJ2-3 | - | - | TRBV11-1 | CASSSTAMEGDTQYF | TGTGCCAGCAGCTCCACGGCCATGGAGGGAGATACGCAGTATTTT
TRBJ2-5 | many | - | TRBV27 | CASSPVRAQETQYF | TGTGCCAGCAGTCCGGTCAGGGCGCAAGAGACCCAGTACTTC
TRBJ1-1 | few | - | TRBV6-1 | CASTKQGLGTEAFF | TGTGCCAGCACCAAACAGGGTTTAGGCACTGAAGCTTTCTTT
TRBJ2-7 | once | - | TRBV19 | CASSGLQYEQYF | TGTGCCAGTTCGGGACTCCAATACGAGCAGTACTTC
TRBJ2-7 | - | TRBD1 | TRBV29-1 | CSVEVDRGLEYEQYF | TGCAGCGTTGAAGTGGACAGGGGGCTAGAATACGAGCAGTACTTC
TRBJ2-1 | - | - | TRBV7-9 | CASSPPFSYNEQFF | TGTGCCAGCAGCCCTCCTTTCTCCTACAATGAGCAGTTCTTC
TRBJ2-1 | few | TRBD2 | TRBV25-1 | CASSGGTSAQVWPNEQFF | TGTGCCAGCAGTGGGGGGACTAGCGCCCAAGTGTGGCCAAATGAGCAGTTCTTC
TRBJ2-1 | - | - | TRBV25-1 | CASSEWGMGGPALYNEQFF | TGTGCCAGCAGTGAATGGGGAATGGGTGGCCCCGCACTATACAATGAGCAGTTCTTC
TRBJ2-7 | - | - | TRBV5-1 | CASSAPGEAYEQYF | TGCGCCAGCAGCGCCCCAGGGGAGGCCTACGAGCAGTACTTC
TRBJ1-1 | few | - | TRBV15 | CATSRDRANTEAFF | TGTGCCACCAGCAGAGATCGGGCCAACACTGAAGCTTTCTTT
TRBJ2-6 | few | - | TRBV21-1 | CASKRDKTELPSGANVLTF | TGTGCCAGCAAGCGGGACAAAACAGAATTACCCTCTGGGGCCAACGTCCTGACTTTC
TRBJ2-5 | many | - | TRBV6-5 | CASITPGESQETQYF | TGTGCCAGCATCACTCCTGGGGAAAGCCAAGAGACCCAGTACTTC
TRBJ2-1 | - | - | TRBV7-9 | CASSPAVEQFF | TGTGCCAGCAGCCCCGCAGTTGAGCAGTTCTTC
TRBJ1-3 | - | - | TRBV12-3/TRBV12-4 | CASSLKGHLGNTIYF | TGTGCCAGCAGTCTAAAGGGACACCTAGGAAACACCATATATTTT
TRBJ2-1 | - | - | TRBV20-1 | CSARVLPSSYNEQFF | TGCAGTGCTAGGGTACTACCTAGCTCCTACAATGAGCAGTTCTTC
TRBJ1-1 | - | - | TRBV4-3 | CASSQDGGMNTEAFF | TGCGCCAGCAGCCAAGACGGGGGAATGAACACTGAAGCTTTCTTT
TRBJ1-2 | - | - | TRBV4-1 | CASSPITGNYGYTF | TGCGCCAGCAGCCCCATAACAGGGAACTATGGCTACACCTTC
TRBJ2-1 | few | TRBD2 | TRBV7-9 | CASSLSGRFNEQFF | TGTGCCAGCAGCTTATCCGGGAGGTTCAATGAGCAGTTCTTC
TRBJ2-7 | - | - | TRBV20-1 | CSANARRTASSYEQYF | TGCAGTGCTAACGCCCGTCGGACGGCAAGCTCCTACGAGCAGTACTTC
TRBJ2-7 | - | - | TRBV5-1 | CASSFPGLGYEQYF | TGCGCCAGCAGCTTTCCCGGGCTCGGCTACGAGCAGTACTTC
TRBJ2-7 | - | - | TRBV4-1 | CASSQDSHEQYF | TGCGCCAGCAGCCAAGATTCCCACGAGCAGTACTTC
TRBJ2-7 | - | - | TRBV20-1 | CSASVPGLDFYEQYF | TGCAGTGCTAGTGTCCCGGGACTTGACTTCTACGAGCAGTACTTC
TRBJ1-1 | - | TRBD1 | TRBV6-1 | CASSFVPGQGARAEAFF | TGTGCCAGCAGCTTCGTCCCGGGACAGGGGGCGCGGGCTGAAGCTTTCTTT
TRBJ2-7 | - | - | TRBV29-1 | CSVELQASYEQYF | TGCAGCGTTGAATTGCAGGCTTCCTACGAGCAGTACTTC
TRBJ2-5 | - | TRBD1 | TRBV11-1 | CASSPITGTGGNRETQYF | TGTGCCAGCAGCCCCATTACCGGGACAGGGGGCAATCGGGAGACCCAGTACTTC
TRBJ2-7 | - | - | TRBV20-1 | CSATDSHVYEQYF | TGCAGTGCTACGGACAGCCACGTCTACGAGCAGTACTTC
TRBJ1-5 | few | - | TRBV15 | CATSRSGPNQPQHF | TGTGCCACCAGCCGATCAGGGCCCAATCAGCCCCAGCATTTT
TRBJ2-1 | many | - | TRBV21-1 | CASSPRRAVNEQFF | TGTGCCAGCAGCCCGAGGAGGGCGGTCAATGAGCAGTTCTTC
TRBJ2-1 | few | TRBD2 | TRBV20-1 | CSASGLAGVGGNEQFF | TGCAGTGCTAGCGGACTAGCGGGAGTAGGGGGCAATGAGCAGTTCTTC
TRBJ2-4 | - | - | TRBV5-1 | CASSSMGVQLAKNIQYF | TGCGCCAGCAGCTCAATGGGCGTCCAATTAGCCAAAAACATTCAGTACTTC
TRBJ2-1 | - | - | TRBV5-5 | CASSPPQFYEQFF | TGTGCCAGCAGCCCCCCACAATTCTATGAGCAGTTCTTC
TRBJ2-7 | - | TRBD2 | TRBV4-1 | CASSQDASGYEQYF | TGCGCCAGCAGCCAAGATGCTAGCGGCTACGAGCAGTACTTC
TRBJ2-7 | many | - | TRBV3-1 | CASSDPSGVGPGSTYEQYF | TGTGCCAGCAGCGACCCTTCGGGGGTCGGCCCGGGGTCCACCTACGAGCAGTACTTC
TRBJ2-1 | - | - | TRBV5-1 | CASSPRLLPDEQFF | TGCGCCAGCAGCCCCAGACTCTTACCGGATGAGCAGTTCTTC
TRBJ1-6 | few | - | TRBV6-5 | CASSYRDARAGSPLHF | TGTGCCAGCAGTTACCGGGACGCTCGGGCGGGTTCACCCCTCCACTTT
TRBJ2-1 | few | - | TRBV27 | CASSLSSTGYNEQFF | TGTGCCAGCAGTTTATCATCGACAGGCTACAATGAGCAGTTCTTC
TRBJ2-3 | - | TRBD2 | TRBV12-3/TRBV12-4 | CASSWLADTDTQYF | TGTGCCAGCAGTTGGCTAGCGGACACAGATACGCAGTATTTT
TRBJ2-2 | - | - | TRBV6-4 | CASMRDPHTGELFF | TGTGCCAGCATGCGGGATCCCCACACCGGGGAGCTGTTTTTT
TRBJ1-5 | many | - | TRBV4-1 | CASSQVADGQPQHF | TGCGCCAGCAGCCAAGTTGCAGATGGTCAGCCCCAGCATTTT
TRBJ1-3 | - | TRBD1 | TRBV12-3/TRBV12-4 | CASSVWTGWPGNTIYF | TGTGCCAGCAGTGTCTGGACAGGGTGGCCTGGAAACACCATATATTTT